The 6 T cell receptor beta chains presented below share a single source sample, sequenced in a study of T cell responses to AZD1222 COVID-19 vaccine. The table came from immunoSEQ multiplex PCR; TCRdb's copy has only in-frame clones and leaves some out. This table holds some 170,000 clones, about 91% found once. This sample comprised peripheral blood, obtained on day 0 of MenACWY control vaccination. Every receptor here comes from an adult in good health.

The rearrangement links TRBV5-4 to TRBJ2-7; tentative D call: TRBD2 (6 bases). Germline values: CDR1 SGHNT, CDR2 YYREEE (reference sequence). This CDR3 contains 12 residues. Trimming shortened V by 6 bases and J by 5 bases, and 12 bases separated the two germline ends. CDR3 amino acids: CASTGWGDEQYF. The CDR3 DNA follows: TGTGCCAGCACCGGATGGGGGGACGAGCAGTACTTC. The variable domain in full, with the rest retrieved from reference TRBV5-4 and TRBJ2-7, is ETGVTQSPTHLIKTRGQQVTLRCSSQSGHNTVSWYQQALGQGPQFIFQYYREEENGRGNFPPRFSGLQFPNYSSELNVNALELDDSALYLCASTGWGDEQYFGPGTRLTVT.

This chain connects TRBV10-3 to TRBJ1-5; maybe TRBD1 (5 bases). Germline V gene sequence: CDR1 ENHRY, CDR2 SYGVKD. The V gene lost 3 bases and the J gene lost 7 bases, with 7 bases spanning the gap. This CDR3 comprises 12 residues. The CDR3 reads CAISDQGQPQHF. The CDR3 nucleotides are TGTGCCATCAGTGACCAGGGCCAGCCCCAGCATTTT.

The CDR3: CASSMSGKWDSPLHF. As DNA, the CDR3 is TGTGCCAGTAGTATGTCGGGTAAATGGGATTCACCCCTCCACTTT. The chain combines TRBV19 with TRBJ1-6; D remains unclear. The V and J ends lost 3 bases and 8 bases respectively, with 14 bases between them. CDR3 length equals 15 residues. From germline, CDR1 is LNHDA and CDR2 SQIVND (reference sequence).

The V gene is TRBV3-1 (or the pseudogene TRBV3-2), the J gene TRBJ1-2, with 7 bases matching TRBD1. V shed 1 base, J shed 5 bases, and the junction held 10 bases outside the gene matches. CDR3 length: 16 residues. Germline V gives CDR1 LGHDT, CDR2 YNNKEL (reference sequence). CDR3: CASSQADRMDRYGYTF. DNA for the CDR3: TGTGCCAGCAGCCAAGCGGACAGGATGGATAGGTATGGCTACACCTTC.

The CDR3 DNA reads as TGTGCCAGCCAGGAGGGGACAGGGGCTCGTCAGCCCCAGCATTTT. Translating gives CASQEGTGARQPQHF. The chain joins TRBV2 to TRBJ1-5; TRBD1 matches at 10 bases. This CDR3 is 15 amino acids long. With 8 bases clipped from V and 6 bases from J, the junction kept 10 bases outside the gene matches. CDR1 is SNHLY, CDR2 FYNNEI, per germline.

The DNA for the CDR3 is TGTGCCAGCAGTTTAGATTGGCCCCACTCCTACGAGCAGTACTTC. Encoded protein: CASSLDWPHSYEQYF. This sequence joins TRBV27 and TRBJ2-7; no definite D call. The V and J ends lost 2 bases and 0 bases respectively, with 11 bases between them. Per germline, CDR1 MNHEY and CDR2 SMNVEV (reference sequence). The CDR3 is 15 residues long.